The entry below describes one T cell receptor (beta chain). Its antigen is as yet unknown. Donors in the study were healthy people who gave bone marrow. The CDR3 contains 15 residues. These data belong to a study of cytomegalovirus exposure and HLA in healthy donors. Study at large: One earlier analysis, a look at about 179 million T cells, found about 100 million unique TCR beta sequences.

PCR was performed using 60 Vbeta and 13 Jbeta primers. Sequenced by immunoSEQ multiplex PCR; TCRdb stores in-frame clones only, minus some. The data show roughly 100,000 clones, 73% seen once. Regarding the study as a whole: Follow-up analysis later connected one missense variant in DCLRE1C with trimming of TCR beta V- and J-genes. Prior analysis indicated that the majority of TCR beta V segments exhibited productivity approximately 87% or approximately 30% of the time.

The source material was PBMCs. The sequence was obtained from a man between 40 and 49 years old in good health and CMV-seronegative. The rearrangement joins TRBV21-1 to TRBJ1-4; TRBD1 was called by the table and not checked on the DNA. TRBV21-1 is a pseudogene. The CDR3 DNA follows: TGTGCCAGCCGATCCGACAGAACAACTAATGAAAAACTGTTTTTT. This gives the protein CASRSDRTTNEKLFF.